This T cell receptor (beta chain) is drawn from a study of T cell responses to AZD1222 COVID-19 vaccine. Profiled with immunoSEQ multiplex PCR; TCRdb holds only in-frame clones, not every one. This table holds tens of thousands of clones, 70% to 90% found once. Germline loops: CDR1 SNHLY, CDR2 FYNNEI. J was trimmed by 6 bases and V by 3 bases; bases with no gene match: 7. CDR3 length: 16 residues. The TCR was taken from an adult who received the AZD1222 COVID-19 vaccine. Source: peripheral blood, taken 28 days after the second AZD1222 dose. The chain is built from TRBV2 and TRBJ2-3, with 12 bases that match TRBD2. In DNA, the CDR3 is TGTGCCAGCAGTGACCCGACTAGCGGGAGAACGGATACGCAGTATTTT. As protein: CASSDPTSGRTDTQYF.